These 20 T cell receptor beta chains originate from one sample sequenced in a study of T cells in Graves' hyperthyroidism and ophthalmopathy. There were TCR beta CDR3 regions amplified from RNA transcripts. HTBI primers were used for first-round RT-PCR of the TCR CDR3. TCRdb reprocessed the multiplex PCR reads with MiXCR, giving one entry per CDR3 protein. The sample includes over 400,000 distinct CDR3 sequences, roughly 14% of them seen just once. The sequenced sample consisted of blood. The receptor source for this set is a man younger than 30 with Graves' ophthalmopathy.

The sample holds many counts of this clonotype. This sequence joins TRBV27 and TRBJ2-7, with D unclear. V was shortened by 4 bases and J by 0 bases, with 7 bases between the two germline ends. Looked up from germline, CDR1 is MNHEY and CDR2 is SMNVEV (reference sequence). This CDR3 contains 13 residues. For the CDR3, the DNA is TGTGCCAGCAGTTACTCAGACTCCTACGAGCAGTACTTC. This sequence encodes CASSYSDSYEQYF.

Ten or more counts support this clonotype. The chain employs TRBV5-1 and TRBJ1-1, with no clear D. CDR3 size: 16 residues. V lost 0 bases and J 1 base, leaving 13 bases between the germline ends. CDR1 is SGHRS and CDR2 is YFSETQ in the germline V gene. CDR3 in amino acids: CASSLVAGPSNTEAFF. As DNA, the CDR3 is TGCGCCAGCAGCTTGGTAGCCGGCCCGTCGAACACTGAAGCTTTCTTT.

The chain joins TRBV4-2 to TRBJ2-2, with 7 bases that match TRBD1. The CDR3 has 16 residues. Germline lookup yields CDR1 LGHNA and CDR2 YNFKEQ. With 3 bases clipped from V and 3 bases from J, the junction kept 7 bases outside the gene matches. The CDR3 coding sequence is TGTGCCAGCAGCCAGATCCAGGGGGTCGACACCGGGGAGCTGTTTTTT. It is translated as CASSQIQGVDTGELFF.

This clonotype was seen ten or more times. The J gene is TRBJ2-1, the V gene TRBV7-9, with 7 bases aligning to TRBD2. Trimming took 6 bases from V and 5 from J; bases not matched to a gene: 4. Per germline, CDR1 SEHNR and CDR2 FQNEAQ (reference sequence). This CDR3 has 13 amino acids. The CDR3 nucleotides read TGTGCCAGCAGGCGTCTAGCGGACAATGAGCAGTTCTTC. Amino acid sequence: CASRRLADNEQFF.

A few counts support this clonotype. This CDR3 reads CASSMGHRVNYEQYF. CDR3 nucleotide sequence: TGTGCCAGTAGTATGGGACACAGAGTAAACTACGAGCAGTACTTC. The V and J genes are TRBV19 and TRBJ2-7; D possibly corresponds to TRBD1 (6 bases). The CDR3 is 15 amino acids. Looked up from germline, CDR1 is LNHDA and CDR2 is SQIVND (reference sequence). Trimming pared 3 bases from V and 3 bases from J, leaving 15 bases between.

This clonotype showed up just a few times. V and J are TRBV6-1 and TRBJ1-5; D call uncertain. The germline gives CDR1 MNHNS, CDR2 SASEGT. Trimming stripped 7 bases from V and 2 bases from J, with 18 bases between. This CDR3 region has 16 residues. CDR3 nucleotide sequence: TGTGCCAGCACAACAACTTGGGGATATGGCAATCAGCCCCAGCATTTT. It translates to CASTTTWGYGNQPQHF.

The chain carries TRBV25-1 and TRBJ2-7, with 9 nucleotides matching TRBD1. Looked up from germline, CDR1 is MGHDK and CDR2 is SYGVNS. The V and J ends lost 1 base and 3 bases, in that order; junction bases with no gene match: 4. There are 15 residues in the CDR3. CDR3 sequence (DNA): TGTGCCAGCAGTGAATTGGGACAGGGATACTACGAGCAGTACTTC. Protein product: CASSELGQGYYEQYF.

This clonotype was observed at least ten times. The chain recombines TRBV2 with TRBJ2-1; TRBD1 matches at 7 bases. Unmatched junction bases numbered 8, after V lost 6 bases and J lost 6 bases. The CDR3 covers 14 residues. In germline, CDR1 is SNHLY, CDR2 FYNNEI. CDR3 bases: TGTGCCAGCAGGGGGGAGACAGGGTTCAATGAGCAGTTCTTC. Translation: CASRGETGFNEQFF.

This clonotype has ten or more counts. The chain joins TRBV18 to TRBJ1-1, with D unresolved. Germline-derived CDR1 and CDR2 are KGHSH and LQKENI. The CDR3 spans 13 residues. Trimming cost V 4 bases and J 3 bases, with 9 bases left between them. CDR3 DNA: TGTGCCAGCTCACGCGTTGGGGACACTGAAGCTTTCTTT. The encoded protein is CASSRVGDTEAFF.

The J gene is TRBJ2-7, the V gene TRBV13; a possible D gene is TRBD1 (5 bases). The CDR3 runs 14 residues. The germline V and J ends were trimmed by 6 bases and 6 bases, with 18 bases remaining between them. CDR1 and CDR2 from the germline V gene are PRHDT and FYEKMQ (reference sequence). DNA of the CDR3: TGTGCCAGCAGTGAACAAGGGGCCCCTGGCGAGCAGTACTTC. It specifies CASSEQGAPGEQYF.

CDR3: CASLRAGEQFF. The CDR3 coding sequence is TGCGCCAGCTTACGAGCGGGAGAGCAGTTCTTC. The chain has TRBV10-2 and TRBJ2-1, with 7 bases lining up with TRBD2. This CDR3 is built from 11 residues. Germline CDR1 WSHSY, CDR2 SAAADI. The ends lost 8 bases at V and 10 bases at J; junction bases unmatched: 5.

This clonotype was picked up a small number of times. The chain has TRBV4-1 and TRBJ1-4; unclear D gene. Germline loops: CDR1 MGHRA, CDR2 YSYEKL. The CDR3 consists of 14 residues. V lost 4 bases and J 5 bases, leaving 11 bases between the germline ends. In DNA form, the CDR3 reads TGCGCCAGCAGCCTCGCCGGGAACAATGAAAAACTGTTTTTT. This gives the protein CASSLAGNNEKLFF.

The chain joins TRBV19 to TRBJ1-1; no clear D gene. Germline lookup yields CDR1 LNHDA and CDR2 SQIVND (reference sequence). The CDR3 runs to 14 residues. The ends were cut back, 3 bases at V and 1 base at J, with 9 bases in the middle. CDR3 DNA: TGTGCCAGTAGTATCCCCCCTGGGAACACTGAAGCTTTCTTT. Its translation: CASSIPPGNTEAFF.

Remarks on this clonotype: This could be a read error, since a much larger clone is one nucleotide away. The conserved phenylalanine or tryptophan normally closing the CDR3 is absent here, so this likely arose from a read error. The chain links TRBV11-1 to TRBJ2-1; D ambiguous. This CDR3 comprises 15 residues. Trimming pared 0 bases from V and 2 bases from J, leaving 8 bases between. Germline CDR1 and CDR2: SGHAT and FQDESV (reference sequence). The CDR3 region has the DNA TGTGCCAGCAGCTTAGCGAAGGCAGCCTACAATGAGCAGTTCTCC. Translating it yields CASSLAKAAYNEQFS.

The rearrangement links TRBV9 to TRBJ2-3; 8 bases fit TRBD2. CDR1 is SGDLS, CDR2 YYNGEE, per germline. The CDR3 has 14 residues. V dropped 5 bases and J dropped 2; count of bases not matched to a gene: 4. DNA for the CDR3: TGTGCCAGCAGTGTTAGCGGGACCACAGATACGCAGTATTTT. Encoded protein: CASSVSGTTDTQYF.

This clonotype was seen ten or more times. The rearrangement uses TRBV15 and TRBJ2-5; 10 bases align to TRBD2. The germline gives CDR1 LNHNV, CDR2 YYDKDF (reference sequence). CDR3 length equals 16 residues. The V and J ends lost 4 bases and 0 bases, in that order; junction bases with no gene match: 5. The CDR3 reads CATSIGLAEYQETQYF. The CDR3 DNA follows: TGTGCCACCAGCATTGGACTAGCGGAGTACCAAGAGACCCAGTACTTC.

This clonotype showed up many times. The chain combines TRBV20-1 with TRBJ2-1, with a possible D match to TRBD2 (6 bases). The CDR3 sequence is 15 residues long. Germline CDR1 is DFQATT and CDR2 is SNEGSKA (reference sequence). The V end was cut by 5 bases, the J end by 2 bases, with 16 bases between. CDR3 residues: CSAAFRRGPYNEQFF. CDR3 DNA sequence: TGCAGTGCTGCCTTTCGGAGGGGACCCTACAATGAGCAGTTCTTC.

The CDR3, as DNA: TGTGCCACCAGTGATTTCGGACCGGGATACTACTTC. Amino acids: CATSDFGPGYYF. V gene TRBV24-1 combines with J gene TRBJ2-5; a possible D gene is TRBD2 (5 bases). V lost 1 base and J lost 14, with 13 bases in between. Germline V gives CDR1 KGHDR, CDR2 SFDVKD. This CDR3 is 12 amino acids long.

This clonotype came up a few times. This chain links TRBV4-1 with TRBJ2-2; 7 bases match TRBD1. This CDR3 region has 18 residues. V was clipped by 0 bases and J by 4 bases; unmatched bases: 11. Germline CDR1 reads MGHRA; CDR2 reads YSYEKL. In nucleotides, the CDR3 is TGCGCCAGCAGCCAAGAACCGGCAGGGGGAGTGAGCACCGGGGAGCTGTTTTTT. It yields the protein CASSQEPAGGVSTGELFF.

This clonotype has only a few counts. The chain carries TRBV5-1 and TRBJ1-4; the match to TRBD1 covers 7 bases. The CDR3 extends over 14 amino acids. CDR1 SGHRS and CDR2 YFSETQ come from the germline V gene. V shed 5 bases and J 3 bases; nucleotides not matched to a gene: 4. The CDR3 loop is CASRSGGPNEKLFF. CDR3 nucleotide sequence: TGCGCCAGCAGATCAGGGGGTCCTAATGAAAAACTGTTTTTT.